The rows below give T cell receptor beta chains drawn from one sample of a study of T cell responses to AZD1222 COVID-19 vaccine. Clones were sequenced by immunoSEQ multiplex PCR, and TCRdb holds only the in-frame ones, with some missing. Here the sample spans 100,000 or so clones, about nine tenths being singletons. The sample here was peripheral blood, taken on day 0 of AZD1222 vaccination. These receptors originate from an adult in good health. The CDR3 runs from the conserved cysteine through the conserved F or W. Each record gives: D gene, J gene, V gene, clone size, CDR3 DNA, CDR3 protein. The D gene is left open where the match is weak. Part of the rows lack a size; the others show once, few, many or a class for expanded clones.

D: .
J: TRBJ2-7
V: TRBV7-9
size: once
DNA: TGTGCCAGCAGTTTACAGGGAGCCTCCTACGAGCAGTACTTC
CDR3: CASSLQGASYEQYF

D: TRBD1
J: TRBJ2-2
V: TRBV12-5
size: .
DNA: TGTGCTAGTGGTTTGTCCCGACAGGGGCGGTTCACCGGGGAGCTGTTTTTT
CDR3: CASGLSRQGRFTGELFF

D: TRBD1
J: TRBJ2-2
V: TRBV27
size: .
DNA: TGTGCCAGCACCTTAGGGTGGGGACAGGGGACGGCCGGGGAGCTGTTTTTT
CDR3: CASTLGWGQGTAGELFF

D: .
J: TRBJ2-3
V: TRBV5-1
size: .
DNA: TGCGCCAGCAGCCAAGACGCAGATACGCAGTATTTT
CDR3: CASSQDADTQYF

D: TRBD1
J: TRBJ1-5
V: TRBV28
size: .
DNA: TGTGCCAGCAGTTTCTCCGGACAGGGGACCGGCAAGGAGCAGCCCCAGCATTTT
CDR3: CASSFSGQGTGKEQPQHF

D: .
J: TRBJ2-5
V: TRBV5-1
size: few
DNA: TGCGCCAGCAGCTTAGGGGGGGCCCCGTACCAAGAGACCCAGTACTTC
CDR3: CASSLGGAPYQETQYF

D: TRBD1
J: TRBJ1-4
V: TRBV19
size: .
DNA: TGTGCCAGTAGTATCAGGGACAGGGGCGCGACTAATGAAAAACTGTTTTTT
CDR3: CASSIRDRGATNEKLFF

D: .
J: TRBJ1-2
V: TRBV10-3
size: .
DNA: TGTGCCATCAGGTTCGGACGGGATGGCTACACCTTC
CDR3: CAIRFGRDGYTF

D: .
J: TRBJ2-4
V: TRBV28
size: .
DNA: TGTGCAGCCGACGGGGGCAGTGTCAAAAACATTCAGTACTTC
CDR3: CAADGGSVKNIQYF

D: .
J: TRBJ1-1
V: TRBV27
size: .
DNA: TGTGCCAGCAGTTGGAACAGGGACACTGAAGCTTTCTTT
CDR3: CASSWNRDTEAFF

D: .
J: TRBJ2-7
V: TRBV7-9
size: .
DNA: TGTGCCAGCAGCCCCCGGGCCCCCAGGGGAGGGAGCTACGAGCAGTACTTC
CDR3: CASSPRAPRGGSYEQYF

D: .
J: TRBJ1-2
V: TRBV2
size: .
DNA: TGTGCCTCCGTCACAGGTTCTTCCTATGGCTACACCTTC
CDR3: CASVTGSSYGYTF

D: .
J: TRBJ2-2
V: TRBV4-3
size: .
DNA: TGCGCCAGCAGCCAGTCTCTGGGGGGGGAGCTGTTTTTT
CDR3: CASSQSLGGELFF

D: TRBD1
J: TRBJ1-2
V: TRBV13
size: .
DNA: TGTGCCAGCAGCCCAGGACAGGGGATCGGCTATGGCTACACCTTC
CDR3: CASSPGQGIGYGYTF

D: .
J: TRBJ1-2
V: TRBV28
size: .
DNA: TGTGCCAGCAGTCCAAGGGCATATGGCTACACCTTC
CDR3: CASSPRAYGYTF

D: .
J: TRBJ2-5
V: TRBV20-1
size: .
DNA: TGCAGTGCTAGTGCCGCGACCGGGGAGACCCAGTACTTC
CDR3: CSASAATGETQYF

D: TRBD1
J: TRBJ1-5
V: TRBV19
size: .
DNA: TGTGCCAGTAGTCGGACAGGGGGTGTCAGCCAGCCCCAGCATTTT
CDR3: CASSRTGGVSQPQHF

D: .
J: TRBJ1-5
V: TRBV27
size: .
DNA: TGTGCCAGCAGTCCCACCGGTCAGCCCCAGCATTTT
CDR3: CASSPTGQPQHF

D: .
J: TRBJ1-1
V: TRBV9
size: .
DNA: TGTGCCAGCAGCGTAGGGGAAGTGAACACTGAAGCTTTCTTT
CDR3: CASSVGEVNTEAFF

D: TRBD2
J: TRBJ2-5
V: TRBV7-9
size: .
DNA: TGTGCCAGCAGCTTAGGGACTAGGGGTGACCAAGAGACCCAGTACTTC
CDR3: CASSLGTRGDQETQYF

D: .
J: TRBJ1-4
V: TRBV20-1
size: few
DNA: TGCAGTGCTAGTTTGGGGTCGGTGGGCCGGGGTGAAAAACTGTTTTTT
CDR3: CSASLGSVGRGEKLFF

D: TRBD1
J: TRBJ2-2
V: TRBV6-4
size: few
DNA: TGTGCCAGCAGCGTACAGGGGTCGACCACCGGGGAGCTGTTTTTT
CDR3: CASSVQGSTTGELFF

D: TRBD2
J: TRBJ2-7
V: TRBV5-8
size: .
DNA: TGTGCCAGCAGCTTTGGAATACTTAGCGGGAGCCCCTACGAGCAGTACTTC
CDR3: CASSFGILSGSPYEQYF

D: .
J: TRBJ1-5
V: TRBV4-1
size: few
DNA: TGCGCCAGCAGCCAGGGCAGCTATCAGCCCCAGCATTTT
CDR3: CASSQGSYQPQHF

D: TRBD1
J: TRBJ2-5
V: TRBV7-3
size: .
DNA: TGTGCCAGCAGCTCAGACAGGGAAGAGACCCAGTACTTC
CDR3: CASSSDREETQYF

D: .
J: TRBJ1-2
V: TRBV12-3/TRBV12-4
size: .
DNA: TGTGCCACCAGACAACGAAATAACTATGGCTACACCTTC
CDR3: CATRQRNNYGYTF

D: .
J: TRBJ2-7
V: TRBV4-3
size: once
DNA: TGCGCCAGCAGCCAATCGACAGGTGCATCCTACGAGCAGTACTTC
CDR3: CASSQSTGASYEQYF

D: .
J: TRBJ1-2
V: TRBV6-5
size: .
DNA: TGTGCCAGCAGTTATGGGCAGGGGAACTATGGCTACACCTTC
CDR3: CASSYGQGNYGYTF

D: TRBD1
J: TRBJ2-2
V: TRBV28
size: once
DNA: TGTGCCAGCACTAGGGGACAGATGAACACCGGGGAGCTGTTTTTT
CDR3: CASTRGQMNTGELFF

D: .
J: TRBJ2-3
V: TRBV14
size: .
DNA: TGTGCCAGCAGCCCCGGTAGCGGTACCCCCACAGATACGCAGTATTTT
CDR3: CASSPGSGTPTDTQYF

D: .
J: TRBJ2-5
V: TRBV6-2/TRBV6-3
size: .
DNA: TGTGCCAGCAGTTACTACAGGGCAGAGACCCAGTACTTC
CDR3: CASSYYRAETQYF

D: TRBD2
J: TRBJ2-1
V: TRBV28
size: .
DNA: TGTGCCAGCAGTTTATCGGGACTAGCGGGTTACAATGAGCAGTTCTTC
CDR3: CASSLSGLAGYNEQFF

D: .
J: TRBJ2-5
V: TRBV18
size: .
DNA: TGTGCCAGCTCACCACGGTCCGCATTTCAAGAGACCCAGTACTTC
CDR3: CASSPRSAFQETQYF

D: TRBD1
J: TRBJ1-1
V: TRBV14
size: .
DNA: TGTGCCAGCAGCGTTGGACAGGGACGGAACACTGAAGCTTTCTTT
CDR3: CASSVGQGRNTEAFF

D: TRBD1
J: TRBJ1-5
V: TRBV4-2
size: .
DNA: TGTGCCAGCAGCCAAGGACAGGGGGAGGTTCAGCCCCAGCATTTT
CDR3: CASSQGQGEVQPQHF

D: TRBD1
J: TRBJ2-5
V: TRBV7-9
size: once
DNA: TGTGCCAGCAGCCCGGGACAGGGACAACAAGAGACCCAGTACTTC
CDR3: CASSPGQGQQETQYF

D: TRBD1
J: TRBJ2-1
V: TRBV2
size: .
DNA: TGTGCCAATGGCGGGACAGGGAAATTGAATGAGCAGTTCTTC
CDR3: CANGGTGKLNEQFF

D: TRBD2
J: TRBJ2-5
V: TRBV2
size: .
DNA: TGTGCCAGCAGTGAGACTAGCGGGAGATTGGGAGAGACCCAGTACTTC
CDR3: CASSETSGRLGETQYF

D: .
J: TRBJ2-3
V: TRBV7-2
size: .
DNA: TGTGCCAGCAGCTTAAGGACAGCGAGCACAGATACGCAGTATTTT
CDR3: CASSLRTASTDTQYF

D: TRBD2
J: TRBJ2-5
V: TRBV4-1
size: .
DNA: TGCGCCAGCAGCCAAGTGTGGCCGGCTAGCGGGAGCGAGGAGACCCAGTACTTC
CDR3: CASSQVWPASGSEETQYF

D: .
J: TRBJ1-2
V: TRBV7-9
size: .
DNA: TGTGCCAGCAGCTTAGCCCGAGACTCTTGCACCTTC
CDR3: CASSLARDSCTF

D: TRBD1
J: TRBJ2-1
V: TRBV6-4
size: once
DNA: TGTGCCAGCAGTAAGGACAGGGCCCGGGGCTCCTACAATGAGCAGTTCTTC
CDR3: CASSKDRARGSYNEQFF

D: TRBD2
J: TRBJ2-3
V: TRBV2
size: once
DNA: TGTGCCAGCAGTGAGCTAGCGGGAGTCACAGATACGCAGTATTTT
CDR3: CASSELAGVTDTQYF

D: TRBD2
J: TRBJ2-6
V: TRBV4-1
size: .
DNA: TGCGCCAGCAGCCAAGAGGGAGGGCCGCTCTCTGGGGCCAACGTCCTGACTTTC
CDR3: CASSQEGGPLSGANVLTF

D: .
J: TRBJ2-2
V: TRBV7-2
size: .
DNA: TGTGCCAGCAGTCAGAGGACTAGGGGGACCGGGGAGCTGTTTTTT
CDR3: CASSQRTRGTGELFF

D: .
J: TRBJ2-1
V: TRBV19
size: .
DNA: TGTGCCAGTAGTATAGGTGGGGTCTATTCCTACAATGAGCAGTTCTTC
CDR3: CASSIGGVYSYNEQFF

D: TRBD2
J: TRBJ2-7
V: TRBV27
size: .
DNA: TGTGCCAGCAGTCCTAGAGCGGGAGTGGTCGTCGAGCAGTACTTC
CDR3: CASSPRAGVVVEQYF

D: .
J: TRBJ1-6
V: TRBV28
size: .
DNA: TGTGCCAGCGGTGGGTTCTCGGTCTTTGGATCACCCCTCCACTTT
CDR3: CASGGFSVFGSPLHF

D: .
J: TRBJ2-3
V: TRBV9
size: .
DNA: TGTGCCAGCACCGTGAAGGAGGGGCTCTTCACAGATACGCAGTATTTT
CDR3: CASTVKEGLFTDTQYF

D: TRBD2
J: TRBJ2-7
V: TRBV6-6
size: .
DNA: TGTGCCAGCAGTTCCTCGGGACTAGCCGGGATCCACGAGCAGTACTTC
CDR3: CASSSSGLAGIHEQYF

D: .
J: TRBJ2-3
V: TRBV6-2/TRBV6-3
size: .
DNA: TGTGCCAGCAGTTGGGACTTCCAGCTCACAGATACGCAGTATTTT
CDR3: CASSWDFQLTDTQYF